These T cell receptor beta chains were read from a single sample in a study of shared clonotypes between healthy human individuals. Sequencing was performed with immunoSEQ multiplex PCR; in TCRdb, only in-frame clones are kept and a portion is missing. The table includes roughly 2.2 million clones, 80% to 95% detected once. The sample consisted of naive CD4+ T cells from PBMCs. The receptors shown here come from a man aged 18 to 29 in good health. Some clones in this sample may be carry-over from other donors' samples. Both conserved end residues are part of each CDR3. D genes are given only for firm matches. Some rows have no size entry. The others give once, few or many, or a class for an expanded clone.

CDR3nt: TGTGCCAGCAGCGGGACAGGGGGTTCCCTCTATGGCTACACCTTC; CDR3aa: CASSGTGGSLYGYTF; v_gene: TRBV6-1; d_gene: TRBD1; abundance: -; j_gene: TRBJ1-2
CDR3nt: TGTGCCAGCAGCCAATTCTCTCTGCGGTACTCTGGAAACACCATATATTTT; CDR3aa: CASSQFSLRYSGNTIYF; v_gene: TRBV14; d_gene: -; abundance: -; j_gene: TRBJ1-3
CDR3nt: TGTGCCAGCAGCCCCGACCGGCAGGGAGATACGCAGTATTTT; CDR3aa: CASSPDRQGDTQYF; v_gene: TRBV7-3; d_gene: -; abundance: -; j_gene: TRBJ2-3
CDR3nt: TGTGCCAGCAGGACGACAGGAGACAATGAGCAGTTCTTC; CDR3aa: CASRTTGDNEQFF; v_gene: TRBV2; d_gene: -; abundance: -; j_gene: TRBJ2-1
CDR3nt: TGTGCCAGCAGCTTAGGGGGAACTAATGAAAAACTGTTTTTT; CDR3aa: CASSLGGTNEKLFF; v_gene: TRBV11-2; d_gene: -; abundance: -; j_gene: TRBJ1-4
CDR3nt: TGTGCCAGCAGTTTAGGCGGAGACTACAATGAGCAGTTCTTC; CDR3aa: CASSLGGDYNEQFF; v_gene: TRBV28; d_gene: -; abundance: -; j_gene: TRBJ2-1
CDR3nt: TGTGCCACCAGGAGGACGGGGGGGAGTGGCGAGCAGTACTTC; CDR3aa: CATRRTGGSGEQYF; v_gene: TRBV27; d_gene: TRBD2; abundance: -; j_gene: TRBJ2-7
CDR3nt: TGTGCCAGCAGCTTAGAAAGGGGTGGTCAGCCCCAGCATTTT; CDR3aa: CASSLERGGQPQHF; v_gene: TRBV7-2; d_gene: -; abundance: -; j_gene: TRBJ1-5
CDR3nt: TGTGCCAGCAGCTCGAGCAGGGACAGGGGGCGAGAGCAGTACTTC; CDR3aa: CASSSSRDRGREQYF; v_gene: TRBV7-6; d_gene: TRBD1; abundance: -; j_gene: TRBJ2-7
CDR3nt: TGTGCCAGCAGCCCCCATAGGGTTTTTTTGAATGGCTACACCTTC; CDR3aa: CASSPHRVFLNGYTF; v_gene: TRBV9; d_gene: -; abundance: once; j_gene: TRBJ1-2
CDR3nt: TGCAGTGCGCGGGGAAATTCACCCCTCCACTTT; CDR3aa: CSARGNSPLHF; v_gene: TRBV20-1; d_gene: -; abundance: -; j_gene: TRBJ1-6
CDR3nt: TGTGCCAGCAGCGAAGGGGGGGGGTCCGACGAGCAGTACTTC; CDR3aa: CASSEGGGSDEQYF; v_gene: TRBV28; d_gene: -; abundance: -; j_gene: TRBJ2-7
CDR3nt: TGTGCCAGCAGCTTTGTAGGGGCCACAGATACGCAGTATTTT; CDR3aa: CASSFVGATDTQYF; v_gene: TRBV7-9; d_gene: -; abundance: -; j_gene: TRBJ2-3
CDR3nt: TGTGCCAGCAGCTTGTCCCCCAGGGTCAAGGGAGAGACCCAGTACTTC; CDR3aa: CASSLSPRVKGETQYF; v_gene: TRBV5-5; d_gene: -; abundance: -; j_gene: TRBJ2-5
CDR3nt: TGTGCCAGCAGCTTGTTGTATCAGCCCCAGCATTTT; CDR3aa: CASSLLYQPQHF; v_gene: TRBV5-5; d_gene: -; abundance: -; j_gene: TRBJ1-5
CDR3nt: TGTGCCATCAGTGAGGGTATACCCGCCAACTATGGCTACACCTTC; CDR3aa: CAISEGIPANYGYTF; v_gene: TRBV10-3; d_gene: -; abundance: -; j_gene: TRBJ1-2
CDR3nt: TGTGCCAGCAGTTTCTCCCCTCAGGACCCCAGTAAGGAAAAACTGTTTTTT; CDR3aa: CASSFSPQDPSKEKLFF; v_gene: TRBV28; d_gene: -; abundance: once; j_gene: TRBJ1-4
CDR3nt: TGTGCCAGCAGTTTAGTTGGGACTAGCGGGAGCTCCTACGAGCAGTACTTC; CDR3aa: CASSLVGTSGSSYEQYF; v_gene: TRBV27; d_gene: TRBD2; abundance: -; j_gene: TRBJ2-7
CDR3nt: TGTGCCAGTAGTGGGACAGGGAGGGAGACCCAGTACTTC; CDR3aa: CASSGTGRETQYF; v_gene: TRBV19; d_gene: TRBD1; abundance: -; j_gene: TRBJ2-5
CDR3nt: TGCGCCAGCAGACAGGGGGCGGCGGATACGCAGTATTTT; CDR3aa: CASRQGAADTQYF; v_gene: TRBV4-1; d_gene: TRBD1; abundance: -; j_gene: TRBJ2-3
CDR3nt: TGTGCCAGCAGGAGACAGGGTTCCAACGTCCTGACTTTC; CDR3aa: CASRRQGSNVLTF; v_gene: TRBV28; d_gene: TRBD1; abundance: -; j_gene: TRBJ2-6
CDR3nt: TGTGCCACCAGCAGACCCTCCGGGCCGGGACAGAAAAGAGAGACCCAGTACTTC; CDR3aa: CATSRPSGPGQKRETQYF; v_gene: TRBV15; d_gene: TRBD1; abundance: -; j_gene: TRBJ2-5
CDR3nt: TGCGCCAGCAGCCCTTCGGAGCAGTTCTTC; CDR3aa: CASSPSEQFF; v_gene: TRBV4-3; d_gene: -; abundance: -; j_gene: TRBJ2-1
CDR3nt: TGTGCCAGCAGTTACAGGGGGCGCCACTCCTTCTATGGCTACACCTTC; CDR3aa: CASSYRGRHSFYGYTF; v_gene: TRBV6-5; d_gene: TRBD1; abundance: -; j_gene: TRBJ1-2
CDR3nt: TGTGCCAGCAGTGAGGCGGGAGGGGCTTACAATGAGCAGTTCTTC; CDR3aa: CASSEAGGAYNEQFF; v_gene: TRBV25-1; d_gene: TRBD2; abundance: once; j_gene: TRBJ2-1
CDR3nt: TGTGCCAGCAGCCGTAGCGGGAGGGCCTACGAGCAGTACTTC; CDR3aa: CASSRSGRAYEQYF; v_gene: TRBV7-9; d_gene: TRBD2; abundance: -; j_gene: TRBJ2-7
CDR3nt: TGTGCCAGCAGCATACAGGGATCGGGGATCACTGAAGCTTTCTTT; CDR3aa: CASSIQGSGITEAFF; v_gene: TRBV11-2; d_gene: -; abundance: few; j_gene: TRBJ1-1
CDR3nt: TGCGCCAGCAGCCAACGCGGGACTAGCGGACTTTACGAGCAGTACTTC; CDR3aa: CASSQRGTSGLYEQYF; v_gene: TRBV4-1; d_gene: TRBD2; abundance: -; j_gene: TRBJ2-7
CDR3nt: TGTGCCAGTAGTATAGTACGACTAGCGGGAGTAACGGAGACCCAGTACTTC; CDR3aa: CASSIVRLAGVTETQYF; v_gene: TRBV19; d_gene: TRBD2; abundance: once; j_gene: TRBJ2-5
CDR3nt: TGTGCCAGCAGTGAAGAGGGGACAGGACTTCACGGCTTC; CDR3aa: CASSEEGTGLHGF; v_gene: TRBV2; d_gene: TRBD1; abundance: -; j_gene: TRBJ2-7
CDR3nt: TGTGCCATCAGTGAACGGGGGTTGGGTGAAGCTTTCTTT; CDR3aa: CAISERGLGEAFF; v_gene: TRBV10-3; d_gene: -; abundance: -; j_gene: TRBJ1-1
CDR3nt: TGCAGCGCCCAAAGGGACAGGGACACTGAAGCTTTCTTT; CDR3aa: CSAQRDRDTEAFF; v_gene: TRBV29-1; d_gene: TRBD1; abundance: -; j_gene: TRBJ1-1
CDR3nt: TGTGCCAGCAGCGGCCCCTTGGGAAGGCGGACGAACACCGGGGAGCTGTTTTTT; CDR3aa: CASSGPLGRRTNTGELFF; v_gene: TRBV5-6; d_gene: -; abundance: -; j_gene: TRBJ2-2
CDR3nt: TGTGCCAGCAGTTTCGGCGCGGTTTGGCAGCCCCAGCATTTT; CDR3aa: CASSFGAVWQPQHF; v_gene: TRBV28; d_gene: -; abundance: -; j_gene: TRBJ1-5
CDR3nt: TGTGCCAGCAGCAAAAGGGGGGAGTTGGCAGATACGCAGTATTTT; CDR3aa: CASSKRGELADTQYF; v_gene: TRBV7-3; d_gene: -; abundance: -; j_gene: TRBJ2-3
CDR3nt: TGCGCCAGCAGCTCGGGTCCGGCTAGCGGGAGTAGGGTGCAGTTCTTC; CDR3aa: CASSSGPASGSRVQFF; v_gene: TRBV5-1; d_gene: TRBD2; abundance: -; j_gene: TRBJ2-1
CDR3nt: TGTGCCAGCAGCCCCAGGCCACGACTAGCGGGATACACAGATACGCAGTATTTT; CDR3aa: CASSPRPRLAGYTDTQYF; v_gene: TRBV7-3; d_gene: TRBD2; abundance: once; j_gene: TRBJ2-3
CDR3nt: TGTGCCAGCAGTTTAGGAGGGGACGAGCAGTACTTC; CDR3aa: CASSLGGDEQYF; v_gene: TRBV28; d_gene: -; abundance: few; j_gene: TRBJ2-7